The 29 T cell receptor beta chains presented below share a single source sample, sequenced in a study of T-cell memory formation after mild COVID-19 (dated by TCRdb to the early 2020s). The library was generated by 5' RACE. Sequencing took place on an Illumina NovaSeq 6000. The public reads were run again by TCRdb, first through fastp at Q25 and then through MiXCR, and only productive beta chains were kept. Rows merge per CDR3 protein into single entries with the most common DNA and genes. Within this sample are about 610,000 distinct CDR3 sequences, with roughly a sixth of them counted one time only. Around 7.8% of the sample lies in the top ten. Sequenced material: PBMCs or a T cell subset sorted from them (not recorded which). All receptors come from an adult woman who had mild COVID-19 (a few samples of this study predate the infection). The sample titles of this study are shuffled in the database, so cell type and time point are left out; the donor was told from shared clones.

This clonotype was detected only a few times. This chain links TRBV6-5 with TRBJ1-2; 12 bases agree with TRBD1. Germline CDR1 MNHEY, CDR2 SVGAGI. The CDR3 runs 13 residues. The V gene end was trimmed by 6 bases and the J gene end by 7 bases; junction bases not matched to a gene: 3. The CDR3 here is CASRGQGASGYTF. The CDR3 DNA reads TGTGCCAGCAGGGGACAGGGGGCGAGTGGCTACACCTTC.

The chain's CDR3 is CASSPVGGGNSNQPQHF. CDR3 sequence (DNA): TGTGCCAGCAGTCCCGTAGGGGGGGGGAATAGCAATCAGCCCCAGCATTTT. V usage is TRBV6-6 and J usage is TRBJ1-5; TRBD1 is a possible D gene (6 bases). V lost 5 bases and J 0 bases, leaving 17 bases between the germline ends. CDR1 MNHNY and CDR2 SVGAGI come from the germline V gene (reference sequence). The CDR3 length is 17 residues.

The CDR3 region is CASRSFYEQNTGELFF. The CDR3 nucleotides read TGTGCCAGCAGGAGTTTCTATGAACAGAACACCGGGGAGCTGTTTTTT. This chain connects TRBV6-5 to TRBJ2-2; D remains ambiguous. Germline CDR1 and CDR2: MNHEY and SVGAGI. The CDR3 runs 16 residues. V lost 6 bases and J 1 base, leaving 15 bases between the germline ends.

This clonotype was counted between two and nine times. This chain connects TRBV19 to TRBJ2-7; 8 nucleotides align to TRBD1. This CDR3 has 17 residues. The ends lost 6 bases at V and 3 bases at J; junction bases unmatched: 16. Looked up from germline, CDR1 is LNHDA and CDR2 is SQIVND (reference sequence). Here the CDR3 reads CASSQFGPGTGDYEQYF. The DNA of the CDR3 is TGTGCCAGTAGCCAATTTGGGCCCGGGACAGGAGACTACGAGCAGTACTTC.

This clonotype occurred a few times. V gene TRBV5-1 combines with J gene TRBJ1-2; 8 positions match TRBD1. V lost 4 bases to trimming and J lost 0 bases; unmatched junction nucleotides: 11. This CDR3 contains 17 residues. Germline CDR1 reads SGHRS; CDR2 reads YFSETQ. The DNA of the CDR3 is TGCGCCAGCAGCCCTCGGACAGGGCCATTGTCTAACTATGGCTACACCTTC. It translates to CASSPRTGPLSNYGYTF.

This rearrangement joins TRBV18 to TRBJ1-1; D is perhaps TRBD1 (5 bases). V gave up 2 bases and J gave up 8 bases, with 9 bases separating them. The germline CDR1 and CDR2 sequences are KGHSH and LQKENI. CDR3 size: 12 residues. CDR3 nucleotides: TGTGCCAGCTCACCAAGGGGAGACGAAGCTTTCTTT. Its translation is CASSPRGDEAFF. Combining the CDR3 with reference TRBV18 and TRBJ1-1 gives the whole variable domain NAGVMQNPRHLVRRRGQEARLRCSPMKGHSHVYWYRQLPEEGLKFMVYLQKENIIDESGMPKERFSAEFPKEGPSILRIQQVVRGDSAAYFCASSPRGDEAFFGQGTRLTVV.

This clonotype was observed a handful of times. The chain joins TRBV12-3 or TRBV12-4 to TRBJ1-5; D might be TRBD1 (5 bases). V was cut by 5 bases and J by 3 bases, with 20 bases left in between. The CDR3 is 17 residues long. The CDR3 nucleotides read TGTGCCAGCAGTCCCGGTTCCCTCAGGGACTTCAATCAGCCCCAGCATTTT. Its translation: CASSPGSLRDFNQPQHF.

This clonotype was observed a few times. J is TRBJ1-1 and V is TRBV10-3; the D gene is possibly TRBD1 (6 bases). CDR1 and CDR2 from the germline V gene are ENHRY and SYGVKD. This CDR3 comprises 12 residues. V was pared by 3 bases and J by 7 bases, with 9 bases between. Written as DNA, the CDR3 is TGTGCCATCAGTGAACAACAGGGTGAAGCTTTCTTT. Its protein is CAISEQQGEAFF.

A few counts support this clonotype. J is TRBJ2-7 and V is TRBV9; either TRBD1 or TRBD2 may supply D (5 bases each). Trimming left V 0 bases short and J 5 bases short, with 6 bases between. The CDR3 is 12 residues long. Germline V gives CDR1 SGDLS, CDR2 YYNGEE. The CDR3, as DNA: TGTGCCAGCAGCGTAGGAGGGGACGAGCAGTACTTC. Its translation: CASSVGGDEQYF.

This sequence joins TRBV7-9 and TRBJ1-2; D not certain. Germline V gene lookup returns CDR1 SEHNR and CDR2 FQNEAQ (reference sequence). The V end lost 3 bases, the J end lost 0 bases, and 14 bases lay between the germline ends. The CDR3 is 16 amino acids. In nucleotides, the CDR3 is TGTGCCAGCAGCTTTTCCTATCCGGAAGCTAACTATGGCTACACCTTC. Amino acids: CASSFSYPEANYGYTF.

This clonotype was seen ten or more times. The rearrangement joins TRBV12-3 or TRBV12-4 to TRBJ2-5, with a weak D call TRBD2 (6 bases). This CDR3 has 14 residues. Trimming cost V 2 bases and J 5 bases, with 12 bases left between them. The CDR3 bases are TGTGCCAGCAGTTTATTTGGCGGGGTTGAGACCCAGTACTTC. Translated, it gives CASSLFGGVETQYF.

J is TRBJ2-2 and V is TRBV11-2; 8 positions match TRBD2. The CDR3 loop spans 13 amino acids. Germline-derived CDR1 and CDR2 are SGHAT and FQNNGV. Losses at the gene ends were 4 bases for V and 8 bases for J; bases not matched to a gene: 3. As DNA, the CDR3 is TGTGCCAGCAGCTGGAGCGGGGGTGGGGAGCTGTTTTTT. It codes for CASSWSGGGELFF.

This clonotype was detected a few times. V and J are TRBV7-8 and TRBJ1-1; D gene uncertain. Trimming left V 5 bases short and J 3 bases short, with 22 bases between. The CDR3 is made up of 17 amino acids. In germline, CDR1 is SGHVS, CDR2 FQNEAQ. The CDR3 DNA sequence: TGTGCCAGCAGCCTCCGTGCGGCGCCTAGCGGGGACACTGAAGCTTTCTTT. Protein: CASSLRAAPSGDTEAFF.

V is TRBV2 and J is TRBJ2-5; the match to TRBD2 covers 12 bases. CDR3 length equals 13 residues. After removal of 9 bases from V and 2 bases from J, the junction contained 1 base not matched to a gene. The germline CDR1 and CDR2 sequences are SNHLY and FYNNEI. CDR3 region: CASGTSGQETQYF. The CDR3, as DNA: TGTGCCAGTGGGACTAGCGGGCAAGAGACCCAGTACTTC.

The chain uses TRBV20-1 and TRBJ2-7; 9 nucleotides match TRBD1. Germline CDR1 is DFQATT and CDR2 is SNEGSKA (reference sequence). The CDR3 has 16 amino acids. V lost 3 bases, J lost 4 bases, and 13 bases stayed unmatched. The CDR3 sequence is CSARPTGGAFWYEQYF. The CDR3 bases are TGCAGTGCTAGGCCCACAGGGGGCGCTTTTTGGTACGAGCAGTACTTC.

This clonotype was counted a few times. The chain carries TRBV20-1 and TRBJ2-1; 11 positions match TRBD2. The CDR3 spans 15 residues. Germline trimming cut 5 bases from V and 3 bases from J; bases unmatched to any gene: 6. Germline loops: CDR1 DFQATT, CDR2 SNEGSKA (reference sequence). The CDR3 here is CSALSGGVIYNEQFF. In DNA form, the CDR3 reads TGCAGTGCTCTTAGCGGGGGGGTAATCTACAATGAGCAGTTCTTC.

The chain recombines TRBV12-3 or TRBV12-4 with TRBJ2-1; 8 bases line up with TRBD1. J was trimmed by 8 bases and V by 3 bases; bases with no gene match: 9. CDR3 size: 15 residues. The CDR3 region is CASSFWQGAIDEQFF. For the CDR3, the DNA is TGTGCCAGCAGTTTTTGGCAGGGGGCGATCGATGAGCAGTTCTTC.

The chain couples TRBV14 to TRBJ2-4, with a tentative D call TRBD1 (5 bases). The ends were cut back, 1 base at V and 1 base at J, with 11 bases in the middle. Germline V gene sequence: CDR1 SGHDN, CDR2 FVKESK. This CDR3 is built from 16 residues. Written as DNA, the CDR3 is TGTGCCAGCAGCCAAGGGACCAGGGTGGCCAAAAACATTCAGTACTTC. Its protein is CASSQGTRVAKNIQYF.

Only a few counts were recorded for this clonotype. The chain employs TRBV7-3 and TRBJ2-2; D tentatively reads TRBD1 or TRBD2 (5 bases each). Germline V gene sequence: CDR1 SGHTA, CDR2 FQGTGA. This CDR3 comprises 14 residues. V lost 0 bases and J lost 5, with 7 bases in between. This CDR3 is CASSLTGETGELFF. The CDR3 nucleotides are TGTGCCAGCAGCTTAACAGGGGAGACCGGGGAGCTGTTTTTT.

V and J are TRBV9 and TRBJ2-5; D could derive from TRBD1 or TRBD2 (5 bases each). V was pared by 4 bases and J by 2 bases, with 15 bases between. This CDR3 region has 15 residues. Germline V gene data show CDR1 as SGDLS and CDR2 as YYNGEE. For the CDR3, the DNA is TGTGCCAGCAGCTCCCGCTTAGAGGGGCAAGAGACCCAGTACTTC. Translated, it gives CASSSRLEGQETQYF.

The CDR3 region has the DNA TGTGCCAGCAGCCAGGCCCGGATCCAAGAGACCCAGTACTTC. The encoded protein is CASSQARIQETQYF. The genes are TRBV3-1 and TRBJ2-5; no reliable D call. V was pared by 3 bases and J by 1 base, with 9 bases between. CDR1 and CDR2 (germline): LGHDT, YNNKEL (reference sequence). This CDR3 contains 14 residues.

This clonotype turned up a few times. CDR3: CASSFGTAETIQYF. CDR3 coding DNA: TGTGCCAGCAGCTTTGGGACTGCGGAAACCATTCAGTACTTC. This rearrangement joins TRBV11-2 to TRBJ2-4, with D perhaps TRBD2 (6 bases). Germline lookup yields CDR1 SGHAT and CDR2 FQNNGV. The CDR3 consists of 14 residues. V was trimmed by 3 bases and J by 9 bases, leaving 15 bases between them.

The V and J genes are TRBV7-9 and TRBJ1-1; D is undetermined. The CDR3 length is 14 residues. The germline CDR1 and CDR2 sequences are SEHNR and FQNEAQ (reference sequence). Deletions cut 1 base from V and 4 bases from J, with 10 bases between. CDR3 bases: TGTGCCAGCAGCTTAGTCGACGGCTCCACTGAAGCTTTCTTT. Its translation: CASSLVDGSTEAFF.

This clonotype has a single count. The gene calls are TRBV7-2 and TRBJ1-6; TRBD1 is a possible D gene (6 bases). Trimming took 5 bases from V and 7 from J, leaving 12 bases between them. Germline CDR1 and CDR2: SGHTA and FQGNSA. The CDR3 runs to 14 residues. The CDR3 DNA is TGTGCCAGCAGCGAGGGGGTCTCCAATTCACCCCTCCACTTT. Amino acid sequence: CASSEGVSNSPLHF.

This clonotype has more than one count but fewer than ten. In DNA form, the CDR3 reads TGTGCCAGCAGCCTACAGGGGTCCCACGAGCAGTACTTC. It translates to CASSLQGSHEQYF. V is TRBV12-3 or TRBV12-4 and J is TRBJ2-7; 7 positions match TRBD1. This CDR3 is built from 13 residues. V lost 6 bases and J lost 5; bases outside the gene matches: 7.

This clonotype has only a few counts. The rearrangement links TRBV2 to TRBJ1-6; D gene unclear. Deletions cut 1 base from V and 9 bases from J, with 10 bases between. The CDR3 length is 14 residues. CDR1 is SNHLY, CDR2 FYNNEI, per germline. The DNA of the CDR3 is TGTGCCAGCAGTGAAGAGGGTAGAGGTTCACCCCTCCACTTT. Protein sequence: CASSEEGRGSPLHF.

The chain has TRBV7-6 and TRBJ2-1, with 9 bases matching TRBD1. Germline V gene lookup returns CDR1 SGHVS and CDR2 FNYEAQ. The CDR3 length is 15 residues. The V segment lost 2 bases and the J segment 7 bases; nucleotides outside the gene matches: 6. The CDR3 loop reads CASSLMDRGINEQFF. In nucleotides, the CDR3 is TGTGCCAGCAGCTTAATGGACAGGGGCATTAATGAGCAGTTCTTC.

The rearrangement uses TRBV7-6 and TRBJ2-1; TRBD2 matches at 7 bases. Germline CDR1 and CDR2: SGHVS and FNYEAQ. The CDR3 has 16 residues. The V gene end was trimmed by 5 bases and the J gene end by 2 bases; junction bases not matched to a gene: 9. Here the CDR3 reads CASSQTRLAPYNEQFF. The DNA of the CDR3 is TGTGCCAGCAGCCAAACCCGACTAGCCCCCTACAATGAGCAGTTCTTC.

This clonotype came up a few times. V and J are TRBV24-1 and TRBJ2-3; 7 nucleotides line up with TRBD2. The CDR3 contains 15 residues. J was trimmed by 2 bases and V by 4 bases; bases with no gene match: 5. CDR1 is KGHDR and CDR2 is SFDVKD in the germline V gene. CDR3 loop: CATSESGLFTDTQYF. In DNA form, the CDR3 reads TGTGCCACCAGTGAATCGGGACTATTCACAGATACGCAGTATTTT.